What follows is one T cell receptor beta chain and its context. The antigen is unknown. The CDR3 is 13 amino acids. Germline V CDR1 and CDR2: KGHSH, LQKENI. The V end was cut by 3 bases, the J end by 2 bases, with 8 bases between. The data were taken from a study of T cell repertoires in cytomegalovirus infection. Study-wide background: Recently identified HLA-C-restricted CMV epitopes and well-studied HLA-B-restricted CMV epitopes were used by the study. Public signatures in TCR beta pointed to CMV infection and matching HLA type.

General study findings and limits: HLA-C-restricted CMV clonotypes gave the most frequent clonotype in two of eight donors.

MiXCR, run by TCRdb on the reads, gives a single entry per CDR3 protein. The sample shows about 920,000 distinct CDR3 sequences, around 32% of them seen only once. The receptor's source is a human donor in good health (CMV status not recorded). Some clones in this sample may be carry-over from other donors' samples. The sequences come from cultured CD8+ T cells from PBMCs, collected from culture after CMV antigen stimulation. This rearrangement joins TRBV18 to TRBJ2-7; D call uncertain. The CDR3 reads CASSPPLTYEQYF. CDR3 DNA sequence: TGTGCCAGCTCACCCCCCTTAACCTACGAGCAGTACTTC.